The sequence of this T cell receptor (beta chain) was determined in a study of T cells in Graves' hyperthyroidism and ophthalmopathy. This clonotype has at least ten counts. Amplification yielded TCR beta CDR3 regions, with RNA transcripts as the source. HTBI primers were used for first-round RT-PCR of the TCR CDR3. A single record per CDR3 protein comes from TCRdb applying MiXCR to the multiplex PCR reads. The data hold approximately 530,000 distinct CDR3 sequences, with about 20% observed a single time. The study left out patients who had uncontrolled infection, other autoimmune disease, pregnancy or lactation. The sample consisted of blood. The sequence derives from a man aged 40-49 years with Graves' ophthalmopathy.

This CDR3 is CASSSPVWGTEAFF. The DNA for the CDR3 is TGTGCCAGCAGCTCACCAGTTTGGGGCACTGAAGCTTTCTTT. The chain combines TRBV11-2 with TRBJ1-1, with D unresolved. The CDR3 is 14 residues long. Germline CDR1 and CDR2: SGHAT and FQNNGV. With 4 bases removed from V and 4 bases from J, the gap between germline ends came to 13 bases.